These 21 T cell receptor beta chains originate from one sample sequenced in a study of blood T cells in healthy people across ages. Then a second PCR, running about 7 to 11 cycles, was carried out with a sample-barcoded 5' primer and a J-beta primer mix. MiXCR, applied by TCRdb to the 5' RACE reads, yields one record per CDR3 protein. The sample lists fewer than 2,000,000 distinct CDR3 sequences, 35% to 50% seen once, with about 23% in the top ten. Sequencing was done on a sample of blood. The origin of the receptors is a human donor in good health.

The J gene is TRBJ1-6, the V gene TRBV6-1, with unresolved D. The germline V and J ends were trimmed by 8 bases and 8 bases, with 13 bases remaining between them. The CDR3 extends over 13 amino acids. Germline assignment: CDR1 MNHNS and CDR2 SASEGT. The CDR3 reads CASWQDGDSPLHF. Here the CDR3 DNA reads TGTGCCAGCTGGCAGGACGGGGATTCACCCCTCCACTTT.

The V call is TRBV20-1, the J call TRBJ2-1; TRBD2 aligns across 8 bases. Trimming at V came to 3 bases and at J to 4 bases, leaving 8 bases not matched to a gene. Germline loops: CDR1 DFQATT, CDR2 SNEGSKA (reference sequence). CDR3 size: 15 residues. The CDR3 sequence is CSARESGGTYNEQFF. In DNA form, the CDR3 reads TGCAGTGCTAGGGAGAGCGGGGGAACGTACAATGAGCAGTTCTTC.

This clonotype was counted a few times. This sequence joins TRBV29-1 and TRBJ2-5; D is unclear. The CDR3 length is 13 residues. Germline values: CDR1 SQVTM, CDR2 ANQGSEA. Trimming took off 5 bases at V and 0 bases at J, with 10 bases between the two ends. CDR3: CSVRKRNQETQYF. The CDR3 nucleotides read TGCAGCGTTCGGAAGAGAAACCAAGAGACCCAGTACTTC.

This clonotype was observed a single time. The rearrangement links TRBV5-1 to TRBJ1-1, with D perhaps matching TRBD1 (6 bases). Germline values: CDR1 SGHRS, CDR2 YFSETQ. This CDR3 region has 17 residues. V was trimmed by 0 bases and J by 2 bases, leaving 17 bases between them. Here the CDR3 reads CASSLGRPGHPNTEAFF. The CDR3, as DNA: TGCGCCAGCAGCTTGGGACGACCGGGACACCCTAACACTGAAGCTTTCTTT. Full variable domain (missing parts from reference TRBV5-1 and TRBJ1-1): KAGVTQTPRYLIKTRGQQVTLSCSPISGHRSVSWYQQTPGQGLQFLFEYFSETQRNKGNFPGRFSGRQFSNSRSEMNVSTLELGDSALYLCASSLGRPGHPNTEAFFGQGTRLTVV.

The chain uses TRBV7-6 and TRBJ2-1; D is possibly TRBD2 (5 bases). The V gene lost 5 bases and the J gene lost 5 bases, with 13 bases spanning the gap. CDR3 length: 14 residues. CDR1 is SGHVS, CDR2 FNYEAQ, per germline. CDR3 sequence (DNA): TGTGCCAGCAGCCCCATGCCCGGGGACAATGAGCAGTTCTTC. This encodes CASSPMPGDNEQFF.

With respect to this clonotype: The junction departs from the called germline gene at one end, perhaps through a read error. CDR3 residues: CATQGRSITDTQYF. DNA of the CDR3: TGTGCCACCCAGGGCAGAAGTATCACAGACACGCAGTATTTT. This chain links TRBV6-2 or TRBV6-3 with TRBJ2-3; D is perhaps TRBD1 (5 bases). The CDR3 is 14 residues long. Germline CDR1 MNHEY, CDR2 SVGEGT.

The chain is built from TRBV20-1 and TRBJ2-1; D call uncertain. This CDR3 has 11 amino acids. With 8 bases removed from V and 7 bases from J, the gap between germline ends came to 12 bases. Germline assignment: CDR1 DFQATT and CDR2 SNEGSKA (reference sequence). CDR3 DNA sequence: TGCAGTCTCTTGCGTACGAATGAGCAGTTCTTC. Its protein is CSLLRTNEQFF.

The genes are TRBV6-1 and TRBJ2-5; weak D call: TRBD1 (6 bases). Germline values: CDR1 MNHNS, CDR2 SASEGT. The V gene lost 6 bases and the J gene lost 5 bases, with 13 bases spanning the gap. CDR3 length: 13 amino acids. As DNA, the CDR3 is TGTGCCAGCAGACTGGGACATGGGGAGACCCAGTACTTC. Encoded protein: CASRLGHGETQYF.

CDR3 protein: CASSLATPGGDTEAFF. The CDR3 coding sequence is TGTGCCAGCAGCTTGGCCACCCCCGGCGGCGACACTGAAGCTTTCTTT. V is TRBV12-3 or TRBV12-4 and J is TRBJ1-1; D uncertain. The V end was cut by 6 bases, the J end by 3 bases, with 20 bases between. CDR3 size: 16 residues.

Comments on this clonotype: A read error is possible here, since a much larger clone lies one base away. The chain links TRBV9 to TRBJ2-3; 8 bases are shared with TRBD2. Germline CDR1 and CDR2: SGDLS and YYNGEE. The CDR3 has 14 amino acids. The CDR3 DNA reads as TGTGCCGGCAGCGCCACCGACCGGCTAGCGGGGCAGTATTTT. Amino acid sequence: CAGSATDRLAGQYF.

This rearrangement joins TRBV7-9 to TRBJ1-2; the D is unclear. The CDR3 length is 14 residues. Looked up from germline, CDR1 is SEHNR and CDR2 is FQNEAQ (reference sequence). V lost 5 bases and J 7 bases, leaving 17 bases between the germline ends. CDR3 DNA: TGTGCCAGCAGCCCCCCGACAAGGGCGGGTGGCTACACCTTC. Translation gives CASSPPTRAGGYTF. Full variable domain (rest looked up from reference TRBV7-9 and TRBJ1-2): DTGVSQNPRHKITKRGQNVTFRCDPISEHNRLYWYRQTLGQGPEFLTYFQNEAQLEKSRLLSDRFSAERPKGSFSTLEIQRTEQGDSAMYLCASSPPTRAGGYTFGSGTRLTVV.

This chain connects TRBV28 to TRBJ1-1; TRBD1 is a possible D gene (5 bases). CDR3 length equals 13 residues. Trimming cost V 5 bases and J 5 bases, with 12 bases left between them. Germline CDR1 MDHEN, CDR2 SYDVKM. This chain's CDR3 is CASSTYRRTEAFF. CDR3 sequence (DNA): TGTGCCAGCAGTACCTACAGGCGTACTGAAGCTTTCTTT.

The V call is TRBV29-1, the J call TRBJ2-6; D gene ambiguous. Germline V gene data show CDR1 as SQVTM and CDR2 as ANQGSEA. V lost 5 bases, J lost 4 bases, and 6 bases lay in between. The CDR3 has 12 amino acids. The CDR3 coding sequence is TGCAGCGTTCAGACAGGGGCCAACGTCCTGACTTTC. It encodes CSVQTGANVLTF.

The rearrangement links TRBV4-3 to TRBJ1-1; D perhaps matches TRBD1 (5 bases). This CDR3 contains 16 residues. CDR1 is LGHNA, CDR2 YSLEER, per germline. V lost 3 bases and J lost 0, with 14 bases in between. CDR3 DNA: TGCGCCAGCAGCCAGGGTTCACAGGTACTGAACACTGAAGCTTTCTTT. Its protein is CASSQGSQVLNTEAFF.

This clonotype was seen at least ten times. The rearrangement joins TRBV6-5 to TRBJ2-7; D gene ambiguous. This CDR3 is built from 11 residues. V shed 7 bases and J shed 5 bases, with 9 bases lying between them. Looked up from germline, CDR1 is MNHEY and CDR2 is SVGAGI. In DNA form, the CDR3 reads TGTGCCAGCATTTATATGGACGAGCAGTACTTC. Encoded protein: CASIYMDEQYF.

Comments on this clonotype: An end of the junction differs from the germline gene, which may be a read error. The CDR3 loop reads CASSSSSASADAQYF. As DNA, the CDR3 is TGTGCCAGCAGTTCATCTAGCGCGAGCGCAGATGCGCAATATTTT. This rearrangement joins TRBV12-3 or TRBV12-4 to TRBJ2-3; D possibly corresponds to TRBD2 (6 bases). This CDR3 contains 15 residues.

This clonotype turned up a few times. The rearrangement links TRBV5-8 to TRBJ1-2, with TRBD1 as a possible D gene (6 bases). Germline V gives CDR1 SGHTS, CDR2 YDEGEE. Trimming shortened V by 2 bases and J by 5 bases, and 16 bases separated the two germline ends. CDR3 length equals 15 residues. For the CDR3, the DNA is TGTGCCAGCAGCTTAAAACAGGGAATGTTGTATGGCTACACCTTC. Translating gives CASSLKQGMLYGYTF.

The chain employs TRBV9 and TRBJ2-1, with D perhaps matching TRBD2 (6 bases). CDR1 and CDR2 (germline): SGDLS, YYNGEE. Trimming shortened V by 3 bases and J by 4 bases, and 14 bases separated the two germline ends. This CDR3 is 15 amino acids long. The CDR3 coding sequence is TGTGCCAGCAGCGGTTGGGGGGTGGGATACAATGAGCAGTTCTTC. It translates to CASSGWGVGYNEQFF.

This sequence joins TRBV13 and TRBJ2-3; no clear D. The germline V and J ends were trimmed by 0 bases and 2 bases, with 12 bases remaining between them. CDR1 and CDR2 from the germline V gene are PRHDT and FYEKMQ (reference sequence). CDR3 length: 16 residues. The CDR3 loop is CASSLGSDSNTDTQYF. As DNA, the CDR3 is TGTGCCAGCAGCTTAGGGTCCGATTCCAACACAGATACGCAGTATTTT.

The rearrangement links TRBV4-2 to TRBJ1-2; D unclear. Trimming left V 1 base short and J 7 bases short, with 7 bases between. Germline CDR1 and CDR2: LGHNA and YNFKEQ. The CDR3 is 12 residues long. CDR3 in amino acids: CASSQVSSGYTF. The CDR3 nucleotides are TGTGCCAGCAGCCAAGTGAGTTCTGGCTACACCTTC.

This clonotype was observed a few times. This chain connects TRBV20-1 to TRBJ1-2; D not resolved. The V gene's germline CDR1 is DFQATT and CDR2 SNEGSKA (reference sequence). This CDR3 has 11 residues. The DNA of the CDR3 is TGCAGCGCCATCCTCCGGGGAGGCTACACCTTC. Residues: CSAILRGGYTF.